Listed below are T cell receptor beta chains from one sample, sequenced in a study of breast tumors, draining lymph nodes, adjacent tissues. One entry per CDR3 protein, called by TCRdb with MiXCR from the multiplex PCR reads. Among 75,000 to 100,000 distinct CDR3 sequences listed, approximately 19% were seen once. Sequenced: axillary lymph node tissue. The receptors were gathered from a female donor with breast cancer. Some clones in this sample may be carry-over from other donors' samples. Each CDR3 is given with its conserved first and last residue. D genes are given only for firm matches. Size tells how often a clone was seen (once, few, many) or the class of an expanded clone, and some rows leave it out.

CDR3nt: TGTGCCAGCAGCCAAGAGGGACTAGCGGGAGTCGGCGCCTACGAGCAGTACTTC
CDR3aa: CASSQEGLAGVGAYEQYF
abundance: many
d_gene: TRBD2
j_gene: TRBJ2-7
v_gene: TRBV4-2

CDR3nt: TGTGCCAGCAGCGGACAGGGAGGGCCCCAGACCCAGTACTTC
CDR3aa: CASSGQGGPQTQYF
abundance: .
d_gene: .
j_gene: TRBJ2-5
v_gene: TRBV6-2/TRBV6-3

CDR3nt: TGTGCCAGCAGCTTGGCCCGAGAAGAGACCCAGTACTTC
CDR3aa: CASSLAREETQYF
abundance: many
d_gene: .
j_gene: TRBJ2-5
v_gene: TRBV5-8

CDR3nt: TGCAGCGTTACGGACCCGATCGGGCGGGATACGCAGTATTTT
CDR3aa: CSVTDPIGRDTQYF
abundance: many
d_gene: .
j_gene: TRBJ2-3
v_gene: TRBV29-1

CDR3nt: TGTGCCAGCAGCTCCGGATTAGCGGGAGGGTCGCAAGAGACCCAGTACTTC
CDR3aa: CASSSGLAGGSQETQYF
abundance: many
d_gene: TRBD2
j_gene: TRBJ2-5
v_gene: TRBV5-4

CDR3nt: TGTGCCAGCAGCCGCCCACGGGGGGGACAAATCTCCCGAAATGAGCAGTTCTTC
CDR3aa: CASSRPRGGQISRNEQFF
abundance: many
d_gene: TRBD2
j_gene: TRBJ2-1
v_gene: TRBV7-2

CDR3nt: TGTGCCAGCAGTCCATCCCCACCAAACTATGGCTACACCTTC
CDR3aa: CASSPSPPNYGYTF
abundance: .
d_gene: .
j_gene: TRBJ1-2
v_gene: TRBV28

CDR3nt: TGTGCCAGTAGTTCCCTGAGTAGCGGGAGCCGGCTCAACAAGTACAATGAGCAGTTCTTC
CDR3aa: CASSSLSSGSRLNKYNEQFF
abundance: many
d_gene: TRBD2
j_gene: TRBJ2-1
v_gene: TRBV19

CDR3nt: TGTGCCAGCAGCGGAGATACAGGGAGGGAGACCCAGTACTTC
CDR3aa: CASSGDTGRETQYF
abundance: .
d_gene: .
j_gene: TRBJ2-5
v_gene: TRBV3-1

CDR3nt: TGTGCCAGCAGTGTCTTTTTCGGACAGGGGGGTGAAAAACTGTTTTTT
CDR3aa: CASSVFFGQGGEKLFF
abundance: .
d_gene: TRBD1
j_gene: TRBJ1-4
v_gene: TRBV27

CDR3nt: TGTGCCAGCCGGTCGAGTCAGAGGGGCCCTGGCTACACCTTC
CDR3aa: CASRSSQRGPGYTF
abundance: few
d_gene: .
j_gene: TRBJ1-2
v_gene: TRBV28

CDR3nt: TGTGCCAGCAGCTTAGCCAGCGGGAATCACTACGAGCAGTACTTC
CDR3aa: CASSLASGNHYEQYF
abundance: many
d_gene: TRBD2
j_gene: TRBJ2-7
v_gene: TRBV7-8

CDR3nt: TGCGCCAGCAGCCAAGGGAATAGGTTTGAAGAGCAGTACTTC
CDR3aa: CASSQGNRFEEQYF
abundance: many
d_gene: .
j_gene: TRBJ2-7
v_gene: TRBV4-3

CDR3nt: TGTGCCAGCAGCCAAGAATCGGGGGCAGAGACCCAGTACTTC
CDR3aa: CASSQESGAETQYF
abundance: few
d_gene: .
j_gene: TRBJ2-5
v_gene: TRBV4-2

CDR3nt: TGTGCCAGCAGCTTAGCATCTAGCGGGAGGGCAGATACGCAGTATTTT
CDR3aa: CASSLASSGRADTQYF
abundance: many
d_gene: TRBD2
j_gene: TRBJ2-3
v_gene: TRBV7-9

CDR3nt: TGTGCCAGCAGTTTATCGGGAGGAACCTACAATGGGCAGTTCTTC
CDR3aa: CASSLSGGTYNGQFF
abundance: .
d_gene: TRBD2
j_gene: TRBJ2-1
v_gene: TRBV12-3/TRBV12-4

CDR3nt: TGTGCCATCAGTGCAGGAGAGACCCAGTACTTC
CDR3aa: CAISAGETQYF
abundance: many
d_gene: .
j_gene: TRBJ2-5
v_gene: TRBV10-3

CDR3nt: TGTGCCAGCAGTTACCCGACAGGGATCGCTGTAGCTTTCTTT
CDR3aa: CASSYPTGIAVAFF
abundance: .
d_gene: TRBD1
j_gene: TRBJ1-1
v_gene: TRBV6-2/TRBV6-3

CDR3nt: TGTGCCAGCAGTAGATCAGGACAGGGCCCGTCCGACGAGCAGTACTTC
CDR3aa: CASSRSGQGPSDEQYF
abundance: .
d_gene: TRBD1
j_gene: TRBJ2-7
v_gene: TRBV27

CDR3nt: TGTGCCAGCAGAGGGGGTTATTCACCCCTCCACTTT
CDR3aa: CASRGGYSPLHF
abundance: many
d_gene: .
j_gene: TRBJ1-6
v_gene: TRBV27

CDR3nt: TGCAGTGCTAGAGATATTAGCGGGAGGCTGGATACGCAGTATTTT
CDR3aa: CSARDISGRLDTQYF
abundance: many
d_gene: TRBD2
j_gene: TRBJ2-3
v_gene: TRBV20-1

CDR3nt: TGTGCCAGCAGCTTGGGGGTCGGACAGGGACCCTTCCCTGGCTACACCTTC
CDR3aa: CASSLGVGQGPFPGYTF
abundance: many
d_gene: TRBD1
j_gene: TRBJ1-2
v_gene: TRBV5-8

CDR3nt: TGTGCCACCGGACCGGGAACATACAATGAGCAGTTCTTC
CDR3aa: CATGPGTYNEQFF
abundance: many
d_gene: .
j_gene: TRBJ2-1
v_gene: TRBV24-1